This record looks at one TCR beta chain sequence and its context. J was trimmed by 7 bases and V by 2 bases; bases with no gene match: 8. CDR3 length: 15 residues. Germline V gene data show CDR1 as SGHAT and CDR2 as FQNNGV. The sample comes from a study of blood T cell repertoires in COVID-19. Overall study context: T cells, B-cell-depleted T cells, or PBMCs provided the cDNA or gDNA that served as material.

Clones were read by immunoSEQ multiplex PCR, and TCRdb kept only the in-frame ones, dropping some. The table has 55,000 or so clones, just over 90% seen once; the top ten hold 6.2%. The source is a man aged 35 to 55 with acute or convalescent COVID-19. What was sequenced was peripheral blood. This rearrangement joins TRBV11-2 to TRBJ2-1; 7 bases align to TRBD2. The CDR3 DNA reads as TGTGCCAGCAGCTTAAGTCTCACTAGCGTAAATGAGCAGTTCTTC. Protein sequence: CASSLSLTSVNEQFF.